This T cell receptor beta chain was obtained from a study of cytomegalovirus exposure and HLA in healthy donors. Study results and caveats: CMV antigen specificity was confirmed in vitro for three CMV-associated chains.

13 Jbeta primers and 60 Vbeta primers were used for the PCR. Here immunoSEQ multiplex PCR was the method, and the copy in TCRdb shows in-frame clones only, minus some. The sample has about 110,000 clones, 65% to 80% seen once. V was trimmed by 2 bases and J by 4 bases, leaving 11 bases between them. This CDR3 spans 15 amino acids. The germline V gene has CDR1 LGHNA and CDR2 YSLEER. As to this clone: The antigen is not known.

Healthy people donating bone marrow made up the donors. Nominally healthy donors were sampled, though unrecorded immune exposures were likely. The chain employs TRBV4-3 and TRBJ2-2, with a tentative D call TRBD1 (5 bases). The receptor comes from a woman aged 40-49 years in good health and CMV-seronegative. The specimen was PBMCs. The DNA for the CDR3 is TGCGCCAGCAGCCAACGGCAGGGCCTCACCGGGGAGCTGTTTTTT. Amino acids: CASSQRQGLTGELFF.